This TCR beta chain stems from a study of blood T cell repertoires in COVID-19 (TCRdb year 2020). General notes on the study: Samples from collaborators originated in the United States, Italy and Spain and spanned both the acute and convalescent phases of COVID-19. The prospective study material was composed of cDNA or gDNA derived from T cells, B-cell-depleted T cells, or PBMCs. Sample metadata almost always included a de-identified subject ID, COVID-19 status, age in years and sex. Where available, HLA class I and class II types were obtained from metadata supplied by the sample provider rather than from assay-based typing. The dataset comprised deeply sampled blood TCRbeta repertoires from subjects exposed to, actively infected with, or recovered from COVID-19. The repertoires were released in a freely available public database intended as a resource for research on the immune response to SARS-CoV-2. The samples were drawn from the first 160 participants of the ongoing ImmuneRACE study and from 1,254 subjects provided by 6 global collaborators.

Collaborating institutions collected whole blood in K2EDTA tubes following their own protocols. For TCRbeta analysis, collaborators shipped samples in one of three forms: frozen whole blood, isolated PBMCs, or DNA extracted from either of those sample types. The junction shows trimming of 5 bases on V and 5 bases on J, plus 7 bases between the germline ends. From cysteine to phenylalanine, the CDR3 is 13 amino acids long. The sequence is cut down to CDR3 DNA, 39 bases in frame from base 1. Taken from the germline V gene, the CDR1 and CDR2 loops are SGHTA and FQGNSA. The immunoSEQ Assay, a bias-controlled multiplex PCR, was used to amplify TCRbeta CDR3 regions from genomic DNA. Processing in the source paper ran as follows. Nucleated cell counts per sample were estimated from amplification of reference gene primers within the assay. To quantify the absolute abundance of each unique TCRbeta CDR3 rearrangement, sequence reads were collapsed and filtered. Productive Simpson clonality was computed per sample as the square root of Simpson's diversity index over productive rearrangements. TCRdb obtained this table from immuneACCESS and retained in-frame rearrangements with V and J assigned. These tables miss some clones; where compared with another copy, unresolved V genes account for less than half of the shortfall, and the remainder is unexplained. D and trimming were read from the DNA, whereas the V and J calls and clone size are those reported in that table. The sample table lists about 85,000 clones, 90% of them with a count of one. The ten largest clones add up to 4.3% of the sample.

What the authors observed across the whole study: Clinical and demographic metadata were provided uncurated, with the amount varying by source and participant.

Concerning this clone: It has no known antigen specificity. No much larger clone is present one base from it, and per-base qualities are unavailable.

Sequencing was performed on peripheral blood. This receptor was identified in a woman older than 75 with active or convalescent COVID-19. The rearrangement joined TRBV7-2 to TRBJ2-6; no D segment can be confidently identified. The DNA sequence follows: TGTGCCAGCAGCCCCCGTAGGGCCAACGTCCTGACTTTC. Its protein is CASSPRRANVLTF.